These 7 T cell receptor beta chains came from one sample sequenced in a study of blood T cells in healthy people across ages. Using a J-beta primer mix together with a sample-barcoded 5' primer, a second PCR was run for about 6 to 12 cycles. TCRdb used MiXCR to reprocess the 5' RACE reads, holding one entry per CDR3 protein. Of about 1.6 million distinct CDR3 sequences in the sample, approximately 32% were seen once. The sequenced sample was blood. These receptors were collected from a woman aged 30 to 39 in good health.

The J gene is TRBJ2-1, the V gene TRBV28; TRBD2 agrees at 7 bases. V shed 5 bases and J 3 bases; nucleotides not matched to a gene: 7. The CDR3 consists of 15 residues. In germline, CDR1 is MDHEN, CDR2 SYDVKM. Written as DNA, the CDR3 is TGTGCCAGCAGTCAGCGGGACCTCCTCTACAATGAGCAGTTCTTC. It codes for CASSQRDLLYNEQFF.

The gene calls are TRBV13 and TRBJ1-2; D may be TRBD1 (6 bases). V was cut by 5 bases and J by 2 bases, with 18 bases left in between. This CDR3 has 16 amino acids. Germline loops: CDR1 PRHDT, CDR2 FYEKMQ (reference sequence). CDR3 region: CASSPGAAAANYGYTF. The CDR3 bases are TGTGCCAGCAGCCCGGGGGCCGCCGCAGCAAACTATGGCTACACCTTC.

The chain joins TRBV29-1 to TRBJ2-1; D unresolved. The germline CDR1 and CDR2 sequences are SQVTM and ANQGSEA. Trimming shortened V by 4 bases and J by 5 bases, and 15 bases separated the two germline ends. This CDR3 spans 14 amino acids. CDR3 sequence: CSVVLPGGNNEQFF. The CDR3 nucleotides are TGCAGCGTTGTATTGCCAGGCGGCAACAATGAGCAGTTCTTC.

With regard to this clonotype: At one end, the junction sequence differs from germline, possibly due to a read error. The CDR3 region is CANSEAVGGGSQPQHF. CDR3 DNA sequence: TGTGCCAACAGTGAAGCGGTAGGAGGGGGCAGTCAGCCCCAGCATTTT. This chain connects TRBV6-1 to TRBJ1-5, with 7 bases identical to TRBD1. This CDR3 region has 16 residues. The germline gives CDR1 MNHNS, CDR2 SASEGT.

This rearrangement joins TRBV9 to TRBJ2-3; possible D gene TRBD2, 6 bases. This CDR3 comprises 15 residues. V lost 1 base, J lost 5 bases, and 14 bases lay in between. Germline V gene sequence: CDR1 SGDLS, CDR2 YYNGEE. CDR3 loop: CASSVNPEGLDTQYF. Here the CDR3 DNA reads TGTGCCAGCAGCGTAAATCCGGAGGGGTTAGATACGCAGTATTTT.

CDR3 bases: TGTGCCAGCAGCGTAGATAGCCGCTACAATGAGCAGTTCTTC. Protein sequence: CASSVDSRYNEQFF. The V gene is TRBV9, the J gene TRBJ2-1; D not certain. Germline CDR1 SGDLS, CDR2 YYNGEE. CDR3 length: 14 amino acids. Trimming removed 0 bases at V and 3 bases at J, with 7 bases between.

There are a few counts of this clonotype. This sequence joins TRBV6-5 and TRBJ2-1, with D uncertain. The V gene's germline CDR1 is MNHEY and CDR2 SVGAGI. The CDR3 is 15 amino acids. V lost 6 bases, J lost 0 bases, and 12 bases lay in between. This CDR3 reads CASSRSADSYNEQFF. The DNA of the CDR3 is TGTGCCAGCAGCCGATCGGCCGACTCCTACAATGAGCAGTTCTTC.